This T cell receptor (beta chain) was obtained from a study of cytomegalovirus exposure and HLA in healthy donors (dated by TCRdb to about 2017). For context, the study as a whole: An earlier analysis of approximately 640 of the donors reported 250 to 350 Gb of sequence data and around 120 million unique TCR beta sequences from 190 million or so T cells. Donor age, sex, ethnicity and CMV serostatus were compiled alongside the repertoire data. Among approximately 370 genotyped donors of the cohort, an average of roughly 230,000 unique TCR beta nucleotide sequences was sequenced per donor, of which 15% to 20% were non-productive. Around 320 gigabases of sequencing data and approximately 84 million unique TCR sequences were included in an early release covering about 700 HLA-typed donors. Rather than drawing on any new phenotypic data, the later analysis identified candidate immune exposures from TCR beta sequences and the way those sequences occurred across donors. Several DR-DQ haplotypes were handled as single units for association and clustering because linkage in the cohort was strong. HLA typing covered class I and class II loci at four-digit resolution. An earlier analysis of around 580 of the donors used high-throughput TCR beta sequencing to judge whether each TCR beta V gene segment behaved as functional or pseudogenic. In addition to the first cohort of about 650 subjects, a separate validation cohort of over 90 different subjects was used. All discovery cohort repertoires had been generated on a single sequencing platform. A later genetic analysis used genome-wide SNP genotypes for about 60% of the 666 donors, treating that subset as a discovery cohort. The study was designed to test whether signatures of past pathogen exposure could be identified by cataloging public T cell receptors. The study used immunosequencing to profile the T cell repertoires of approximately 650 subjects and linked those repertoires to cytomegalovirus serostatus. To predict cytomegalovirus infection status, the study combined high-throughput TCR immunosequencing, statistical association of individual TCRs with disease status, and machine learning. Of the 300 to 500 genotyped donors, 81% were placed in the genetic ancestry cluster associated with self-reported Caucasian donors. Typing coverage varied by locus: roughly 629-640 donors for A, B, C, DRB1 and DQB1; roughly 520 for DQA1; about 570 for DPA1; about 450 for DPB1. A later analysis re-analyzed previously published TCR beta repertoires from approximately 670 donors and added high-resolution HLA genotyping to study TCR occurrence patterns. Study-level results and caveats: The earlier analysis of approximately 590 of the donors excluded about 16 rarely observed V segments, including chromosome 9 orphons, because counts were too low. The cohort was sequenced for TCR beta chains only, and without alpha or paired-chain data the features that could be detected were limited. A later analysis reported that several top co-occurrence clusters appeared linked to parvovirus B19, influenza, CMV and Epstein-Barr virus. A group of highly shared sequence variants was considered likely to be a technical artifact of the sequencing pipeline. A later analysis associated about 17,000 TCR beta sequences with specific HLA alleles at a false discovery rate of 0.05. Linkage disequilibrium might explain the correlated functional status among segregating V segments, but an unknown experimental factor could not be ruled out. Compared with the roughly 700-donor mean, donors in an Asian-associated ancestry cluster had fewer N-insertions in productive TCRs, according to a later genetic analysis. In a later analysis, the rate of TCR association differed among HLA loci, with DRB1 alleles having the most associated TCRs and HLA-C alleles having the fewest. When HLA alleles, especially DR and DQ, strongly co-occurred, attributing TCR associations to individual alleles was difficult. A further reported finding was that TCR beta sequences accurately predicted the HLA-A and HLA-B alleles for most subjects in the first cohort. In a later genetic analysis, a missense DCLRE1C variant was associated with V-gene and J-gene trimming of TCR beta chains, and the association was replicated in an independent cohort. Because the 87-base-pair reads could not distinguish some IMGT-functional V segments, including TRBV6-2 and TRBV6-3, those segments were excluded. According to the authors, the approach could potentially be generalized to other disease states and immunological phenotypes. A total of 150 or so TCR beta chains were listed by the study as associated with cytomegalovirus. For the cohort, immune exposure information was limited to CMV serostatus. In a later analysis, HLA-associated TCR beta chains were found to be more clonally expanded and to have lower generation probabilities than equally common non-associated chains. Presence/absence analyses assumed roughly uniform sequencing depth across donors, an assumption that may not hold. Most CMV-associated TCR beta chains appeared to be HLA-restricted in a later analysis, and the HLA associations seemed to be driven largely by CMV exposure. HLA typing was unavailable for some donors at each locus, so association tests used only the typed subset. In vitro tests confirmed that a few of the cytomegalovirus-associated TCR beta chains recognize cytomegalovirus antigens. Broadly in line with IMGT annotations, most TCR beta V segments showed up in productive rearrangements about 87% or about 30% of the time in an earlier analysis of about 500 of the donors. In both the original and validation cohorts, the classifier was reported to diagnose cytomegalovirus status with high specificity and sensitivity. While some public TCRs were present in many individuals, most TCR sequences turned up only very rarely across donors.

The cohort was made up of about 610 healthy bone marrow donors. At the time of sampling, all cohort members were nominally healthy, though unrecorded immune exposures were likely present. The donor tested CMV seropositive, placing the donor among the roughly 300 seropositive members of the cohort. A peripheral blood sample was collected from each donor, and TCR beta sequencing was performed on peripheral blood mononuclear cells. Genomic DNA was extracted from the blood cell samples with the Qiagen DNeasy Blood Extraction Kit. Details on this clone: It has no known antigen specificity. No base-level quality is on record; no much larger clone is a single base apart.

The V end gives up 8 bases and the J end 9 bases, leaving 14 bases in the junction not matched to a gene. The cysteine opens and the phenylalanine closes a CDR3 of 14 amino acids. CDR3 DNA only is kept here, 42 bases in frame from base 1. Looking up the germline V gene (reference sequence) yields CDR1 GTSNPN and CDR2 SVGIG. Library preparation employed the immunoSEQ multiplex PCR assay. A mixture of 60 forward primers for TCR Vbeta segments and 13 reverse primers for TCR Jbeta segments was used in the multiplex PCR. The CDR3 region of rearranged TCR beta genes was amplified from genomic DNA by a multiplex PCR assay. The Illumina HiSeq System was used to sequence the amplified TCR beta libraries as 87-base-pair reads. The source study handled its data this way. In a later analysis, 80 million or so unique TCR beta chains were counted across the 650 to 700 repertoires, and roughly 11 million of these chains were shared by at least two donors. To remove PCR and sequencing errors, raw reads were error-corrected and collapsed into unique sequences using a nearest-neighbor algorithm that merged closely related sequences. V, D and J gene segments were assigned by aligning CDR3 sequences to IMGT reference sequences. For a sequence to be retained, a match of at least six nucleotides was required to both a V gene segment and a J gene segment. Rearrangements were called productive when the CDR3 lacked stop codons and stayed in frame with V and J; all others were non-productive. CDR3 was defined by IMGT convention, running from the second conserved V-encoded cysteine to the conserved J-encoded phenylalanine. In an earlier analysis of 587 of the donors, sequences lacking an unambiguous match to a single V gene segment were excluded. An earlier analysis of fewer than 750 of the donors called V segments functional above 56.7% productive rearrangements and segregating when the between-donor standard deviation exceeded 5%. A statistical classification framework was developed to diagnose cytomegalovirus status using the catalog of TCR beta chain sequences. In a later analysis, V and J genes were assigned by comparing TCR nucleotide sequences against IMGT/GENE-DB human TR gene sequences. In a later analysis, CDR3 sequences and most-parsimonious VDJ recombination scenarios were assigned using the TCRdist pipeline. In a later analysis, each TCR beta chain was defined by its CDR3 amino acid sequence together with its V-gene family, and reads without a unique V-gene family were excluded. In a later analysis, 450 to 600 highly shared, low-generation-probability nucleotide sequences were removed to address suspected cross-contamination and a sequencing artifact. In a later analysis, a clonal expansion index was calculated for each public chain from normalized within-repertoire ranks of inferred template counts. A later analysis computed generation probabilities with a VDJ recombination model fitted to out-of-frame rearrangements, and checked the results against IGoR. In a later analysis, hypergeometric tests were used to score TCR-TCR, TCR-HLA and TCR-CMV co-occurrence, with a repertoire-size bias correction applied to TCR pairs. A later analysis estimated false discovery rates by permuting HLA or CMV assignments 20 times. In a later analysis, co-occurring TCRs were grouped using DBSCAN, with TCRdist sequence similarity added in when clustering inside HLA-allele-positive subsets. Co-occurrence clustering excluded repertoires with fewer than 30,000 or more than 120,000 public chains, plus five with anomalous nucleotide sharing. The table was pulled from immuneACCESS by TCRdb, which kept in-frame rearrangements only. Such tables lose some clones; where checked, under half of the loss comes from unresolved V genes, and the rest has no known cause. Clonal size and the V and J genes are those of that table, whereas D and trimming came from the DNA. This sample gives around 180,000 clones in total; around 80% of them show up just once. The leading ten clones occupy approximately 1.2% of the sample.

The specimen sequenced was PBMCs. Recombination joined TRBV30 with TRBJ2-1; TRBD2 aligns with 9 central bases. The receptor was derived from a girl aged 2 to 9 in good health and CMV-seropositive. Here the CDR3 is given as CAGEPGLALSEQFF. The DNA is TGTGCCGGGGAACCGGGACTAGCTCTTTCTGAGCAGTTCTTC.